The T cell receptor (beta chain) under discussion was sequenced for a study of CXCR3-negative and CXCR3-positive naive CD8 T cells. On the study more broadly: The dataset comprises roughly 140 million TRB reads in total, with about 1.5 +/- 0.3 million reads per library. Regarding the study as a whole: A higher hydrophobicity marked the TRB CDR3s of CXCR3-positive naive cells versus CXCR3-negative naive cells. Naive CXCR3-negative and CXCR3-positive cells had similar TRBV-TRBJ usage; memory differed. Partially decreased CXCR3 expression was recorded after cryopreservation, and fresh PBMCs were used in most assays.

The naive CD8+ gate required CD45RO-CCR7+CD27+CD95- phenotype. As to this clonotype: What it binds is unknown.

The authors made the TRB cDNA libraries by 5' RACE using UMI labels. TCRdb reanalyzed the 5' RACE reads, giving one entry per CDR3 protein sequence and no DNA. The repertoire table contains some 120,000 distinct CDR3 sequences. The clonotype comes from a human donor in good health. Some clones in this sample may be carry-over from other donors' samples. The source material was naive CXCR3+ CD8+ T cells from blood. Subset indicated: CD45RO-CCR7+CD27+CD95- naive CD8+ T cells expressing CXCR3 (TNR3+).

The CDR3 protein is CASSRGTSGRLDYNEQFF. This rearrangement joins TRBV4-1 to TRBJ2-1; TCRdb's D call of TRBD2 is untestable without DNA. The length of the CDR3 is 18 residues. Germline CDR1 and CDR2: MGHRA and YSYEKL.